This is a list of T cell receptor beta chains from one sample in a study of shared clonotypes between healthy human individuals. The protocol was immunoSEQ multiplex PCR, while the TCRdb copy is restricted to in-frame clones and leaves out a portion. The sample lists 2,500,000 or so clones, around 90% occurring once. Sequencing input: naive CD4+ T cells from PBMCs. The receptor source for this set is a young man in good health. Some clones in this sample may be carry-over from other donors' samples. Each CDR3 is given with its conserved first and last residue. The D gene is left open where the match is weak. The size field is filled for only some rows; it gives once, few, many or a size class.

TRBD1	TRBV6-5	-	TRBJ2-3	CASSHHPGGPDTQYF	TGTGCCAGCAGTCATCATCCAGGGGGCCCAGATACGCAGTATTTT
-	TRBV7-8	-	TRBJ1-4	CASSPSPPWQLATNEKLFF	TGTGCCAGCAGCCCATCTCCGCCGTGGCAGCTTGCAACTAATGAAAAACTGTTTTTT
TRBD2	TRBV10-3	-	TRBJ2-7	CAISEAGSAYEQYF	TGTGCCATCAGTGAAGCGGGGTCGGCCTACGAGCAGTACTTC
-	TRBV5-1	-	TRBJ2-7	CASSLGPTGKEGEQYF	TGCGCCAGCAGCTTGGGACCCACAGGGAAGGAGGGCGAGCAGTACTTC
TRBD2	TRBV7-2	-	TRBJ2-1	CASSIGLAGHYNEQFF	TGTGCCAGCAGCATCGGACTAGCGGGACACTACAATGAGCAGTTCTTC
TRBD1	TRBV9	-	TRBJ1-2	CASSGTDRGGTF	TGTGCCAGCAGCGGGACCGACAGGGGAGGCACCTTC
TRBD1	TRBV28	-	TRBJ1-5	CASRNRGGGQPQHF	TGTGCCAGCAGAAATCGAGGGGGCGGTCAGCCCCAGCATTTT
-	TRBV6-5	-	TRBJ2-1	CASSYLTRGEQFF	TGTGCCAGCAGTTACTTGACTAGGGGAGAGCAGTTCTTC
TRBD1	TRBV6-6	once	TRBJ1-5	CASSSPDRGGSQPQHF	TGTGCCAGCAGTTCCCCGGACAGGGGAGGCAGTCAGCCCCAGCATTTT
TRBD1	TRBV5-1	once	TRBJ2-6	CASSPRTGGASGANVLTF	TGCGCCAGCAGCCCCAGGACAGGGGGCGCCTCTGGGGCCAACGTCCTGACTTTC
TRBD1	TRBV7-3	-	TRBJ2-7	CASSFSTGGAYEQYF	TGTGCCAGCAGCTTTTCGACAGGGGGGGCCTACGAGCAGTACTTC
-	TRBV29-1	-	TRBJ2-1	CSATRAKNEQFF	TGCAGCGCCACCCGGGCCAAGAATGAGCAGTTCTTC
-	TRBV9	-	TRBJ2-1	CASSLTSAFYNEQFF	TGTGCCAGCAGCCTCACGTCGGCGTTCTACAATGAGCAGTTCTTC
TRBD1	TRBV5-4	-	TRBJ1-1	CASSLAGTGEPRTEAFF	TGTGCCAGCAGCTTGGCCGGGACAGGGGAGCCGAGGACTGAAGCTTTCTTT
TRBD1	TRBV11-3	-	TRBJ1-2	CASSTGQGRGGYTF	TGTGCCAGCAGCACCGGACAGGGTAGAGGTGGCTACACCTTC
TRBD2	TRBV4-3	-	TRBJ2-2	CASSQELAGSNTGELFF	TGCGCCAGCAGCCAAGAGTTAGCGGGGTCGAACACCGGGGAGCTGTTTTTT
-	TRBV7-9	-	TRBJ1-4	CASSSLREANEKLFF	TGTGCCAGCAGCTCGCTCCGGGAGGCTAATGAAAAACTGTTTTTT
-	TRBV2	-	TRBJ2-7	CASSEDGTYYEQYF	TGTGCCAGCAGTGAGGACGGGACCTACTACGAGCAGTACTTC
-	TRBV28	-	TRBJ2-7	CASSLSTSGPRSEQYF	TGTGCCAGCAGCCTTTCCACCTCGGGGCCACGTAGCGAGCAGTACTTC
-	TRBV27	-	TRBJ2-7	CASSQTGGAGYEQYF	TGTGCCAGCAGTCAAACAGGAGGCGCTGGCTACGAGCAGTACTTC
TRBD1	TRBV7-9	-	TRBJ1-2	CASSVLGDRANYGYTF	TGTGCCAGCAGCGTACTCGGGGACAGGGCTAACTATGGCTACACCTTC
TRBD1	TRBV5-1	-	TRBJ2-3	CASGPDRGLGDTQYF	TGCGCCAGCGGGCCCGACAGGGGGCTTGGAGATACGCAGTATTTT